Listed here are 19 T cell receptor beta chains from one sample, sequenced in a study of Graves' ophthalmopathy and Graves' hyperthyroidism. Amplified TCR beta CDR3 regions were obtained using RNA transcripts as template. Second-round multiplex PCR followed a first-round RT-PCR using HTBI primers. Via MiXCR, TCRdb re-called the multiplex PCR reads, giving one row per CDR3 protein. In the table there are about 240,000 distinct CDR3 sequences, roughly 50% of which are singletons. Sequencing was carried out using peripheral blood. These receptors all stem from an adult man with Graves' ophthalmopathy.

A note on this clonotype: This sequence may be a read error, since a much larger clone differs from it by one base. The chain joins TRBV9 to TRBJ1-6; tentatively, D is TRBD1 (6 bases). The V end lost 3 bases, the J end lost 9 bases, and 13 bases lay between the germline ends. Per germline, CDR1 SGDLS and CDR2 YYNGEE. This CDR3 has 14 residues. The CDR3 region is CASSGQDRGSPLHF. The CDR3 DNA is TGTGCCAGCAGCGGCCAGGACAGAGGTTCACCCCTCCACTTT.

This clonotype appeared a few times. This chain joins TRBV6-5 and TRBJ2-7; TRBD1 matches at 9 bases. CDR3 size: 13 residues. Germline values: CDR1 MNHEY, CDR2 SVGAGI. The J segment lost 7 bases and the V segment lost 6 bases, leaving 7 bases of the junction unmatched. CDR3 in DNA: TGTGCCAGCAGAGGGACAGGGATAATTGAGCAGTACTTC. Protein: CASRGTGIIEQYF.

This clonotype was seen only a few times. This chain joins TRBV5-1 and TRBJ1-1; tentative D call: TRBD1 (6 bases). The V end was cut by 6 bases, the J end by 2 bases, with 14 bases between. Germline V gene sequence: CDR1 SGHRS, CDR2 YFSETQ. This CDR3 comprises 14 residues. The CDR3 loop is CASTLQGGNTEAFF. CDR3 sequence (DNA): TGCGCCAGCACTTTACAGGGAGGAAACACTGAAGCTTTCTTT.

CDR3 sequence (DNA): TGCGCCAGCAGCTCGTACAGGGGGGCTAATGAAAAACTGTTTTTT. Amino acids: CASSSYRGANEKLFF. The chain recombines TRBV5-1 with TRBJ1-4, with TRBD1 matching over 8 bases. The junction had 4 bases not matched to a gene; V was cut back by 3 bases and J by 3 bases. This CDR3 is 15 amino acids long. Germline V lookup: CDR1 SGHRS, CDR2 YFSETQ. The variable domain in full, with the rest retrieved from reference TRBV5-1 and TRBJ1-4, is KAGVTQTPRYLIKTRGQQVTLSCSPISGHRSVSWYQQTPGQGLQFLFEYFSETQRNKGNFPGRFSGRQFSNSRSEMNVSTLELGDSALYLCASSSYRGANEKLFFGSGTQLSVL.

The CDR3 spells CASSAGNRNQPQHF. For the CDR3, the DNA is TGTGCCAGCAGTGCTGGGAACCGCAATCAGCCCCAGCATTTT. The chain is built from TRBV2 and TRBJ1-5; D gene unclear. V was shortened by 4 bases and J by 2 bases, with 9 bases between the two germline ends. The CDR3 runs 14 residues. Germline V gene data show CDR1 as SNHLY and CDR2 as FYNNEI.

This clonotype was seen more than once but under ten times. This chain uses TRBV10-3 with TRBJ1-3; unclear D gene. Trimming left V 3 bases short and J 0 bases short, with 12 bases between. Looked up from germline, CDR1 is ENHRY and CDR2 is SYGVKD. CDR3 size: 16 residues. The CDR3: CAISDPGRDSGNTIYF. The CDR3 coding sequence is TGTGCCATCAGTGACCCCGGACGGGACTCTGGAAACACCATATATTTT.

The V gene is TRBV7-9, the J gene TRBJ1-1, with D unclear. V was shortened by 2 bases and J by 1 base, with 8 bases between the two germline ends. This CDR3 region has 14 residues. The germline gives CDR1 SEHNR, CDR2 FQNEAQ (reference sequence). CDR3 residues: CASSLSQRNTEAFF. CDR3 nucleotide sequence: TGTGCCAGCAGCTTATCACAGCGGAACACTGAAGCTTTCTTT.

J is TRBJ1-5 and V is TRBV10-3; weak D call: TRBD1 (6 bases). V was cut by 5 bases and J by 6 bases, with 17 bases left in between. Germline loops: CDR1 ENHRY, CDR2 SYGVKD. The CDR3 totals 15 residues. CDR3 coding DNA: TGTGCCATCAGTTCCATGGGGGGGCTCATTCAGCCCCAGCATTTT. Its translation: CAISSMGGLIQPQHF.

This clonotype has a count of ten or more. The gene calls are TRBV19 and TRBJ2-7; TRBD1 or TRBD2 may be the D gene (5 bases each). The CDR3 totals 10 residues. Germline V lookup: CDR1 LNHDA, CDR2 SQIVND (reference sequence). Trimming took off 8 bases at V and 6 bases at J, with 8 bases between the two ends. The CDR3 spells CASGTFEQYF. The CDR3 coding sequence is TGTGCCAGTGGGACCTTCGAGCAGTACTTC.

J is TRBJ2-7 and V is TRBV19; D is tentatively TRBD1 or TRBD2 (5 bases each). V was clipped by 6 bases and J by 0 bases, with 15 bases between them. The CDR3 has 15 amino acids. The germline gives CDR1 LNHDA, CDR2 SQIVND (reference sequence). In nucleotides, the CDR3 is TGTGCCAGTAGGCCGAACGGGGCTCTCTCCTACGAGCAGTACTTC. Translation gives CASRPNGALSYEQYF.

This chain connects TRBV10-3 to TRBJ2-5; D not certain. Looked up from germline, CDR1 is ENHRY and CDR2 is SYGVKD. The CDR3 has 15 amino acids. The germline V and J ends were trimmed by 10 bases and 2 bases, with 20 bases remaining between them. The CDR3 coding sequence is TGTGCCAGCAGCTCGACGTGGACGGAACAAGAGACCCAGTACTTC. Its protein is CASSSTWTEQETQYF.

The gene calls are TRBV9 and TRBJ1-2, with a weak D call TRBD1 (6 bases). This CDR3 spans 15 amino acids. The germline V and J ends were trimmed by 4 bases and 4 bases, with 17 bases remaining between them. CDR1 is SGDLS and CDR2 is YYNGEE in the germline V gene. CDR3 sequence reads: CASSPNRETIYGYTF. CDR3 nucleotide sequence: TGTGCCAGCAGCCCTAACAGGGAGACGATCTATGGCTACACCTTC.

This clonotype was seen many times. This chain joins TRBV13 and TRBJ1-6; D is unresolved. The CDR3 is made up of 12 amino acids. Trimming removed 6 bases from V and 11 bases from J, with 11 bases in between. Germline V gene lookup returns CDR1 PRHDT and CDR2 FYEKMQ (reference sequence). CDR3 region: CASSAGSAPLHF. In DNA form, the CDR3 reads TGTGCCAGCAGTGCTGGCAGTGCACCCCTCCACTTT. The full variable domain, its missing parts supplied by reference TRBV13 and TRBJ1-6, is AAGVIQSPRHLIKEKRETATLKCYPIPRHDTVYWYQQGPGQDPQFLISFYEKMQSDKGSIPDRFSAQQFSDYHSELNMSSLELGDSALYFCASSAGSAPLHFGNGTRLTVT.

This clonotype was counted only a few times. The chain couples TRBV25-1 to TRBJ2-5, with 8 positions matching TRBD1. CDR1 is MGHDK and CDR2 is SYGVNS in the germline V gene. The CDR3 totals 17 residues. Trimming at V came to 3 bases and at J to 4 bases, leaving 13 bases not matched to a gene. CDR3 region: CASSEAGGALIIETQYF. DNA of the CDR3: TGTGCCAGCAGTGAGGCAGGGGGCGCCTTAATCATAGAGACCCAGTACTTC.

As regards this clonotype: An end of the junction differs from the germline gene, which may be a read error. V gene TRBV2 combines with J gene TRBJ1-1; 8 bases fit TRBD1. Germline CDR1 and CDR2: SNHLY and FYNNEI. The CDR3 is 15 amino acids. The CDR3 DNA reads as TGCGCCAGCAGCCAAAGGACAGGGACGAACACTGAAGCTTTCTTT. This sequence encodes CASSQRTGTNTEAFF.

This clonotype was seen more than once but under ten times. The chain recombines TRBV24-1 with TRBJ1-2; D is possibly TRBD1 (5 bases). The CDR3 runs to 14 residues. CDR1 is KGHDR, CDR2 SFDVKD, per germline. The ends were cut back, 3 bases at V and 8 bases at J, with 15 bases in the middle. CDR3 loop: CATSDPTDIDGYTF. The CDR3 bases are TGTGCCACCAGTGATCCGACAGACATAGACGGCTACACCTTC.

The V call is TRBV30, the J call TRBJ1-2, with D unclear. The CDR3 length is 15 residues. V lost 0 bases and J lost 2, with 13 bases in between. Germline CDR1 GTSNPN, CDR2 SVGIG (reference sequence). CDR3 nucleotide sequence: TGTGCCTGGAGTGTAAGGTGGAGAAACAACTATGGCTACACCTTC. Translated, it gives CAWSVRWRNNYGYTF.

This clonotype showed up many times. This chain uses TRBV20-1 with TRBJ1-6, with D perhaps TRBD1 (5 bases). Looked up from germline, CDR1 is DFQATT and CDR2 is SNEGSKA (reference sequence). The CDR3 extends over 13 amino acids. Trimming took off 3 bases at V and 7 bases at J, with 10 bases between the two ends. CDR3 loop: CSARTVGNSPLHF. In DNA, the CDR3 is TGCAGTGCTAGGACAGTGGGGAATTCACCCCTCCACTTT.

The chain recombines TRBV27 with TRBJ1-1, with a weak D call TRBD1 (6 bases). Germline CDR1 is MNHEY and CDR2 is SMNVEV (reference sequence). Trimming took 7 bases from V and 4 from J, leaving 16 bases between them. The CDR3 runs 14 residues. This CDR3 reads CASNQRGGSTEAFF. The CDR3, as DNA: TGTGCCAGCAACCAGAGGGGGGGAAGCACTGAAGCTTTCTTT.